The table lists the clone carrying this TCR beta chain with a count of one. The data belong to a study of blood T cell repertoires in COVID-19. This table comes from immunoSEQ multiplex PCR, and its TCRdb copy is limited to in-frame clones, with some not included. The sample lists about 190,000 clones, approximately 90% occurring once. V lost 5 bases to trimming and J lost 2 bases; unmatched junction nucleotides: 10. In germline, CDR1 is LGHNA, CDR2 YNFKEQ. The CDR3 is 16 residues long. Sequencing used peripheral blood. The receptor was isolated from a man in his forties or fifties with active or convalescent COVID-19. The chain uses TRBV4-2 and TRBJ2-3, with 7 bases that match TRBD2. As DNA, the CDR3 is TGTGCCAGCAGCGCCGGACTAGTTGAGGCCACAGATACGCAGTATTTT. Translating it yields CASSAGLVEATDTQYF.